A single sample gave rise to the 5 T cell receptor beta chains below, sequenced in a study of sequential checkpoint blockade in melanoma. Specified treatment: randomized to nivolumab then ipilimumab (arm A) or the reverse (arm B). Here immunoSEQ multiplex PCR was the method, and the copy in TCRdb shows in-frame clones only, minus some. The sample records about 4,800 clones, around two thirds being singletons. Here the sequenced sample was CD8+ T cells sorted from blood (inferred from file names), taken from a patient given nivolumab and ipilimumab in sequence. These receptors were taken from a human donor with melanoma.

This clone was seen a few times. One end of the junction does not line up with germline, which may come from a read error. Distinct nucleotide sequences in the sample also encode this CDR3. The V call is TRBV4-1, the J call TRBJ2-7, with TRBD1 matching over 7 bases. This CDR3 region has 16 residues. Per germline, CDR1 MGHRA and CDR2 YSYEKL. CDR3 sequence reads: CASSQDSWAGGYEQYF. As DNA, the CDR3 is TGTGCCAGCAGCCAAGATTCGTGGGCAGGGGGCTACGAGCAGTACTTC.

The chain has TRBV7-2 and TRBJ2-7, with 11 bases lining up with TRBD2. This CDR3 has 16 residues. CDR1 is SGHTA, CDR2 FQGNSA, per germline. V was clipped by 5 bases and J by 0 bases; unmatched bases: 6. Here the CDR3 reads CASSPSGGPISYEQYF. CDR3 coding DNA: TGTGCCAGCAGCCCTAGCGGGGGGCCAATCTCCTACGAGCAGTACTTC. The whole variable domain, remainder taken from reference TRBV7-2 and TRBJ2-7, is GAGVSQSPSNKVTEKGKDVELRCDPISGHTALYWYRQSLGQGLEFLIYFQGNSAPDKSGLPSDRFSAERTGGSVSTLTIQRTQQEDSAVYLCASSPSGGPISYEQYFGPGTRLTVT.

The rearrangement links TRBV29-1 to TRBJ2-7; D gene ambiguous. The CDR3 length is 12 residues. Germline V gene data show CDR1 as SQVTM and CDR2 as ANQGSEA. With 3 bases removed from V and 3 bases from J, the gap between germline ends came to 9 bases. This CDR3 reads CSVEAGNYEQYF. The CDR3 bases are TGCAGCGTTGAGGCAGGAAACTACGAGCAGTACTTC.

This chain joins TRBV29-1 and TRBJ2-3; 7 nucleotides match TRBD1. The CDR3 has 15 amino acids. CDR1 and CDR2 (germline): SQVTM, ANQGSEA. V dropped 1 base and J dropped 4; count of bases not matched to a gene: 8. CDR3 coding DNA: TGCAGCGTTGAAGGGCGTGCAGGGACAGCAGATACGCAGTATTTT. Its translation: CSVEGRAGTADTQYF.

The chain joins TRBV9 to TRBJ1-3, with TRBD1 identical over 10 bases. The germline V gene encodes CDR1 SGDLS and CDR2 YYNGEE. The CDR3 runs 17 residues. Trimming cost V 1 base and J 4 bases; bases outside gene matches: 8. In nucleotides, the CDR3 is TGTGCCAGCAGCGTAAACCGGGACAGGGGCCAAGGAAACACCATATATTTT. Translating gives CASSVNRDRGQGNTIYF.